A selection of T cell receptor beta chains follows, all from one sample in a study of identical twins. Via MiXCR, TCRdb re-called the 5' RACE reads, giving one row per CDR3 protein. The sample carries about 550,000 distinct CDR3 sequences, 20% to 25% recorded once. The same sample was also studied in work on yellow fever vaccine responses in identical twins.

The sequenced material came from CD4+ T cells sorted from blood. Source of these receptors: a woman between 18 and 29 years old in good health. Both conserved end residues are part of each CDR3. D genes are given only for firm matches. Expanded clones are given a class, and other clones once, few, many or no size at all.

DNA	CDR3	D	V	J	size
TGTGCCAGCAGCCGAAGGGCAGGGGGCTTAGGACAGCCCCAGCATTTT	CASSRRAGGLGQPQHF	TRBD1	TRBV27	TRBJ1-5	-
TGTGCCAGCAGCATTAGCGGGGGGACCGGGGAGCTGTTTTTT	CASSISGGTGELFF	TRBD2	TRBV7-9	TRBJ2-2	few
TGCGCCAGCAGCCCCGGGACAGGAACGCAAGAGACCCAGTACTTC	CASSPGTGTQETQYF	TRBD1	TRBV5-1	TRBJ2-5	-
TGTGCCAGCAGTCCCGGTCCCCAATCCGGGCACTACGAGCAGTACTTC	CASSPGPQSGHYEQYF	-	TRBV12-3/TRBV12-4	TRBJ2-7	few
TGTGCCAGCACCCTGAGGGACCCGGGAAATAGCAATCAGCCCCAGCATTTT	CASTLRDPGNSNQPQHF	-	TRBV6-1	TRBJ1-5	few
TGTGCCACCAGTGAAAGGACAGGGGCGGATACGCAGTATTTT	CATSERTGADTQYF	TRBD1	TRBV24-1	TRBJ2-3	-
TGTGCCAGCAGCCGCCAGGATGTGCAGTACTTC	CASSRQDVQYF	-	TRBV5-6	TRBJ2-7	few
TGCGCCAGCAGCCTGACAATCCTCACAGATACGCAGTATTTT	CASSLTILTDTQYF	-	TRBV5-1	TRBJ2-3	few
TGCGCCAGCAGCCAAGATCGGGGGCTAGCGACAGAGACCCAGTACTTC	CASSQDRGLATETQYF	-	TRBV4-1	TRBJ2-5	-
TGTGCCAGCAGTCTAGACAGGGATGTCGATGAGCAGTTCTTC	CASSLDRDVDEQFF	TRBD1	TRBV27	TRBJ2-1	-
TGCGCCAGCAGCCAAGCATCTCTGGGGGAGACCCAGTACTTC	CASSQASLGETQYF	-	TRBV4-1	TRBJ2-5	-
TGTGCCAGCAGTTCCGGGGAAGCGGGATATACGCAGTATTTT	CASSSGEAGYTQYF	TRBD2	TRBV12-3/TRBV12-4	TRBJ2-3	-
TGTGCCAGCAGTTCATGGAACACCGGGGAGCTGTTTTTT	CASSSWNTGELFF	-	TRBV12-3/TRBV12-4	TRBJ2-2	-
TGTGCCAGCAGCGCTAGCCGCGCTACTACAGATACGCAGTATTTT	CASSASRATTDTQYF	-	TRBV7-9	TRBJ2-3	few
TGTGCCACCAGTGATTCCCTTAATAGCGGGAGGTACGAGCAGTACTTC	CATSDSLNSGRYEQYF	TRBD2	TRBV24-1	TRBJ2-7	few
TGTGCCAGCAGCTTCCGAAGCGGGAGGGGGAACGAGCAGTACTTC	CASSFRSGRGNEQYF	TRBD2	TRBV7-2	TRBJ2-7	-